This T cell receptor (beta chain) was sequenced for a study of shared clonotypes between healthy human individuals. Study-wide points: Sequencing depth was a factor that was expected to affect clonotype sharing among donors. Relative to memory subsets, naive subsets generally showed larger estimated richness.

The DNA input per sorted-subset replicate PCR was about 0.2 ug, corresponding to some 30,000 T cell genomes. Clones were read by immunoSEQ multiplex PCR, and TCRdb kept only the in-frame ones, dropping some. This sample has 1.5 million to 2.5 million clones, with about 95% found just once. This clone was seen only a few times. The antigen remains unidentified. Naive CD8 cells, CD45RO-negative and positively selected for CCR7, excluded terminally differentiated effector memory CD45RA+ cells. Sequencing used naive CD8+ T cells sorted from blood. The receptor's source is a man younger than 35 in good health.

CDR3 nucleotides: TGTGCCAGCAGTCGCAAGACAGGGGACATCGGTGGCTACACCTTC. It encodes CASSRKTGDIGGYTF. V is TRBV27 and J is TRBJ1-2; 8 positions agree with TRBD1. The germline V gene encodes CDR1 MNHEY and CDR2 SMNVEV (reference sequence). The CDR3 covers 15 residues. The V segment lost 5 bases and the J segment 7 bases; nucleotides outside the gene matches: 12.